The next 22 T cell receptor beta chains were all read from a single sample in a study of PD-1 blockade in mismatch repair-deficient tumors (dated by TCRdb to the late 2010s). The method was the immunoSEQ multiplex PCR assay. TCRdb stores this immuneACCESS table with in-frame sequences only. Part of the clones is absent; in the studies checked, under half of the shortfall reflects unresolved V genes, and no reason is known for the rest. The sample data list about 34,000 clones, and approximately 80% of these were observed just once. The top ten constitute 3% to 4% of the sample. The source was PBMCs, collected approximately 6 weeks after starting pembrolizumab. The receptors were sampled from an adult with mismatch repair-deficient cancer.

The chain links TRBV6-4 to TRBJ2-1; D is unclear. This CDR3 has 13 amino acids. The germline gives CDR1 MRHNA, CDR2 SNTAGT. V gave up 0 bases and J gave up 9 bases, with 9 bases separating them. This CDR3 is CASSDSESSEQFF. CDR3 nucleotides: TGTGCCAGCAGTGACTCGGAGAGCTCTGAGCAGTTCTTC.

The chain is built from TRBV6-1 and TRBJ2-1; 12 bases are a match to TRBD2. CDR3 length: 17 amino acids. Germline V lookup: CDR1 MNHNS, CDR2 SASEGT. J was trimmed by 3 bases and V by 3 bases; bases with no gene match: 6. The CDR3 sequence is CASSDAPTSGSYNEQFF. In DNA form, the CDR3 reads TGTGCCAGCAGTGATGCCCCGACTAGCGGGAGCTACAATGAGCAGTTCTTC.

CDR3 coding DNA: TGCAGTGCTAGAGCGCCCAGTGGAGCTTTCTTT. This encodes CSARAPSGAFF. This chain connects TRBV20-1 to TRBJ1-1; D is uncertain. CDR1 is DFQATT and CDR2 is SNEGSKA in the germline V gene (reference sequence). V dropped 1 base and J dropped 10 bases, with 10 bases sitting between them. This CDR3 is built from 11 residues.

This chain links TRBV28 with TRBJ2-7, with 10 bases lining up with TRBD2. This CDR3 contains 15 residues. J lost 2 bases, V lost 3 bases, and 4 bases had no gene match. CDR1 MDHEN and CDR2 SYDVKM come from the germline V gene. The CDR3 region is CASSFTAGGPYEQYF. The CDR3 region has the DNA TGTGCCAGCAGTTTTACAGCGGGAGGGCCCTACGAGCAGTACTTC.

V usage is TRBV6-6 and J usage is TRBJ1-2; D not certain. This CDR3 is 15 amino acids long. The V and J ends lost 0 bases and 2 bases respectively, with 10 bases between them. Germline CDR1 is MNHNY and CDR2 is SVGAGI (reference sequence). The CDR3 DNA is TGTGCCAGCAGTTACTCGACGGGAGCGAACTATGGCTACACCTTC. Translated: CASSYSTGANYGYTF.

This rearrangement joins TRBV28 to TRBJ1-1; TRBD1 is a possible D gene (5 bases). CDR3 length equals 15 residues. V was clipped by 0 bases and J by 3 bases, with 11 bases between them. The germline V gene encodes CDR1 MDHEN and CDR2 SYDVKM. The chain's CDR3 is CASSLWVGGDTEAFF. The DNA for the CDR3 is TGTGCCAGCAGTTTATGGGTTGGGGGGGACACTGAAGCTTTCTTT.

The V gene is TRBV7-9, the J gene TRBJ2-1, with 8 bases that match TRBD2. The CDR3 is 16 amino acids. Germline V gene sequence: CDR1 SEHNR, CDR2 FQNEAQ (reference sequence). Germline trimming cut 5 bases from V and 0 bases from J; bases unmatched to any gene: 6. Written as DNA, the CDR3 is TGTGCCAGCAGCCTCCTCGGGACTAGCTCCTACAATGAGCAGTTCTTC. This gives the protein CASSLLGTSSYNEQFF.

In DNA, the CDR3 is TGTGCCAGCAGTTCTGGGACAGGGGGCAGAACAGATACGCAGTATTTT. Its protein product is CASSSGTGGRTDTQYF. The V gene is TRBV28, the J gene TRBJ2-3; 12 bases are a match to TRBD1. Germline lookup yields CDR1 MDHEN and CDR2 SYDVKM. The CDR3 is 16 residues long. V trimming: 4 bases; J trimming: 3 bases; junction bases outside the gene matches: 5. The full variable domain, in which reference TRBV28 and TRBJ2-3 provide the parts outside the CDR3, is DVKVTQSSRYLVKRTGEKVFLECVQDMDHENMFWYRQDPGLGLRLIYFSYDVKMKEKGDIPEGYSVSREKKERFSLILESASTNQTSMYLCASSSGTGGRTDTQYFGPGTRLTVL.

The V call is TRBV5-1, the J call TRBJ1-4, with 11 positions matching TRBD1. Per the germline V gene, CDR1 is SGHRS and CDR2 is YFSETQ. The V gene end was trimmed by 3 bases and the J gene end by 8 bases; junction bases not matched to a gene: 9. CDR3 size: 16 residues. The CDR3 coding sequence is TGCGCCAGCAGCTCCGGACAGGGGGCGTTATGGGAAAAACTGTTTTTT. It is translated as CASSSGQGALWEKLFF.

The chain uses TRBV27 and TRBJ2-2, with D tentatively TRBD1 (5 bases). Trimming cost V 6 bases and J 2 bases, with 13 bases left between them. Germline V gene lookup returns CDR1 MNHEY and CDR2 SMNVEV (reference sequence). The CDR3 runs 15 residues. CDR3 DNA sequence: TGTGCCAGCAGGAGAACAGGATCCAACACCGGGGAGCTGTTTTTT. Translated, it gives CASRRTGSNTGELFF.

J is TRBJ2-3 and V is TRBV6-1, with D unclear. CDR1 is MNHNS, CDR2 SASEGT, per germline. Trimming took 4 bases from V and 1 from J, leaving 9 bases between them. The CDR3 runs to 14 residues. CDR3 residues: CASSGLLGTDTQYF. The CDR3 coding sequence is TGTGCCAGCAGTGGACTTCTAGGCACAGATACGCAGTATTTT.

In this sample, this clone turned up once. The chain carries TRBV28 and TRBJ1-2; D remains ambiguous. Per germline, CDR1 MDHEN and CDR2 SYDVKM. V lost 2 bases to trimming and J lost 8 bases, with 12 bases between them. The CDR3 length is 13 residues. The CDR3 spells CASSLGGFDGYTF. In nucleotides, the CDR3 is TGTGCCAGCAGTTTAGGAGGGTTCGACGGCTACACCTTC.

The chain recombines TRBV19 with TRBJ2-5, with 9 bases fitting TRBD2. Looked up from germline, CDR1 is LNHDA and CDR2 is SQIVND (reference sequence). V dropped 1 base and J dropped 6; count of bases not matched to a gene: 6. The CDR3 extends over 15 amino acids. The CDR3 coding sequence is TGTGCCAGTAGTATAGGTAGCGGGAGCGAGAAGACCCAGTACTTC. This gives the protein CASSIGSGSEKTQYF.

The gene calls are TRBV19 and TRBJ1-5; 9 nucleotides align to TRBD1. J gave up 2 bases and V 4 bases, and 6 bases lay outside the gene matches. The germline V gene encodes CDR1 LNHDA and CDR2 SQIVND (reference sequence). This CDR3 is 16 amino acids long. CDR3 amino acids: CASSKGQGVGNQPQHF. The DNA for the CDR3 is TGTGCCAGTAGTAAGGGACAGGGTGTTGGCAATCAGCCCCAGCATTTT.

The rearrangement links TRBV29-1 to TRBJ1-2, with D hard to call. V gave up 7 bases and J gave up 5 bases, with 11 bases separating them. CDR3 length: 11 amino acids. Germline CDR1 SQVTM, CDR2 ANQGSEA. The CDR3 region is CSASRQYGYTF. CDR3 coding DNA: TGCAGCGCCTCCAGGCAATATGGCTACACCTTC.

This chain links TRBV2 with TRBJ2-7, with D possibly matching TRBD2 (6 bases). Germline CDR1 SNHLY, CDR2 FYNNEI. The V end was cut by 4 bases, the J end by 2 bases, with 12 bases between. The CDR3 covers 14 residues. CDR3 nucleotides: TGTGCCAGCAGTGTGGAGGGAAAGGCCTACGAGCAGTACTTC. It translates to CASSVEGKAYEQYF.

This rearrangement joins TRBV18 to TRBJ2-7; 7 nucleotides match TRBD1. The CDR3 totals 14 residues. V lost 5 bases, J lost 1 base, and 5 bases stayed unmatched. Germline CDR1 reads KGHSH; CDR2 reads LQKENI. CDR3 sequence reads: CASSSGTASYEQYF. CDR3 bases: TGTGCCAGCTCATCCGGGACAGCGTCCTACGAGCAGTACTTC.

CDR3 protein: CASTKPGQGSGNTIYF. DNA of the CDR3: TGTGCCAGCACCAAACCGGGACAGGGCTCTGGAAACACCATATATTTT. The genes are TRBV21-1 and TRBJ1-3; TRBD1 is the table's D call, not checked against the DNA. TRBV21-1 is marked as a pseudogene. The CDR3 runs 16 residues.

This chain uses TRBV10-3 with TRBJ2-3; D gene ambiguous. V lost 10 bases, J lost 2 bases, and 7 bases lay in between. Germline CDR1 and CDR2: ENHRY and SYGVKD. This CDR3 contains 11 residues. Here the CDR3 DNA reads TGTGCCAGCGGATACACAGATACGCAGTATTTT. This sequence encodes CASGYTDTQYF.

J is TRBJ2-5 and V is TRBV5-1; 13 bases match TRBD2. The V segment lost 4 bases and the J segment 3 bases; nucleotides outside the gene matches: 3. CDR3 size: 15 residues. CDR1 and CDR2 (germline): SGHRS, YFSETQ. This CDR3 is CASSRGTSGEETQYF. In DNA form, the CDR3 reads TGCGCCAGCAGCCGGGGGACTAGCGGGGAAGAGACCCAGTACTTC.

The chain employs TRBV7-2 and TRBJ2-3, with unresolved D. CDR3 length: 14 amino acids. Germline lookup yields CDR1 SGHTA and CDR2 FQGNSA. The V end lost 4 bases, the J end lost 0 bases, and 8 bases lay between the germline ends. The CDR3 DNA reads TGTGCCAGCAGCTATTGGAGTAGCACAGATACGCAGTATTTT. Residues: CASSYWSSTDTQYF.

The chain couples TRBV10-3 to TRBJ2-3, with 7 nucleotides matching TRBD2. Looked up from germline, CDR1 is ENHRY and CDR2 is SYGVKD. The CDR3 length is 13 residues. The V segment lost 3 bases and the J segment 8 bases; nucleotides outside the gene matches: 5. The CDR3 loop is CAISESGLPTQYF. As DNA, the CDR3 is TGTGCCATCAGTGAATCGGGACTACCTACGCAGTATTTT.